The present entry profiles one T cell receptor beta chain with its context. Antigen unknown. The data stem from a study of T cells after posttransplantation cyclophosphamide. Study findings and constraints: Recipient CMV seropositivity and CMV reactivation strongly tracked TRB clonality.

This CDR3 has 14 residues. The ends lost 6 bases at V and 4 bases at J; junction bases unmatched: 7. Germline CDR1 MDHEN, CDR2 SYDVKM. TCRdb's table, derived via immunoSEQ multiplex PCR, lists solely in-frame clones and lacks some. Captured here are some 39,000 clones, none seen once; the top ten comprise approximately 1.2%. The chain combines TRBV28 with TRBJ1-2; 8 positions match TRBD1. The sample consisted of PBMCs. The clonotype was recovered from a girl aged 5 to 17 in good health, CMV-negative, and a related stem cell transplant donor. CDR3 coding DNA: TGTGCCAGCAGCCGACAGGGGATGAGCTATGGCTACACCTTC. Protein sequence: CASSRQGMSYGYTF.